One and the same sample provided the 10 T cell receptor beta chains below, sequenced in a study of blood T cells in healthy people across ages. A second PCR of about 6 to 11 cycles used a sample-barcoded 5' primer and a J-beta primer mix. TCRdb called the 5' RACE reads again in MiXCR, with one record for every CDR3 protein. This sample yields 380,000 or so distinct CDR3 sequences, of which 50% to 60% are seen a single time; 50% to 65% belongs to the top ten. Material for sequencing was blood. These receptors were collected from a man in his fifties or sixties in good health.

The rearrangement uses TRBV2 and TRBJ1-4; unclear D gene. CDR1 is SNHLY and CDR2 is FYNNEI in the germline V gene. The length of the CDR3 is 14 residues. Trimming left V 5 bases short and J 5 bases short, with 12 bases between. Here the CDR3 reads CASSTGNSNEKLFF. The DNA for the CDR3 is TGTGCCAGCAGTACGGGGAACTCGAATGAAAAACTGTTTTTT.

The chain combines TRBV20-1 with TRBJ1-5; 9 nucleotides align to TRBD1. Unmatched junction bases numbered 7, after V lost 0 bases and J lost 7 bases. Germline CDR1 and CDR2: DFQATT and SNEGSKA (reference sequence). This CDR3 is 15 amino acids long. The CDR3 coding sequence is TGCAGTGCTAGAGAAGGGACAGGGTATTGGCAGCCCCAGCATTTT. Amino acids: CSAREGTGYWQPQHF.

The CDR3 coding sequence is TGTGCCAGCTCACCACCGCGGTACAGGGACACAGATACGCAGTATTTT. As protein: CASSPPRYRDTDTQYF. The chain joins TRBV18 to TRBJ2-3, with D possibly matching TRBD1 (6 bases). The CDR3 covers 16 residues. CDR1 and CDR2 from the germline V gene are KGHSH and LQKENI. The V gene lost 0 bases and the J gene lost 2 bases, with 12 bases spanning the gap. Combining the CDR3 with reference TRBV18 and TRBJ2-3 gives the whole variable domain NAGVMQNPRHLVRRRGQEARLRCSPMKGHSHVYWYRQLPEEGLKFMVYLQKENIIDESGMPKERFSAEFPKEGPSILRIQQVVRGDSAAYFCASSPPRYRDTDTQYFGPGTRLTVL.

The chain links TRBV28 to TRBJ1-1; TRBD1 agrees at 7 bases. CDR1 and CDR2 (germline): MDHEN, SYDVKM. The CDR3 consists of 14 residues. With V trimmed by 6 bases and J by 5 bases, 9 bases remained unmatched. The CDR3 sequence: CASSSGPGGTEAFF. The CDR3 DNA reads TGTGCCAGCAGCTCCGGGCCAGGGGGGACTGAAGCTTTCTTT.

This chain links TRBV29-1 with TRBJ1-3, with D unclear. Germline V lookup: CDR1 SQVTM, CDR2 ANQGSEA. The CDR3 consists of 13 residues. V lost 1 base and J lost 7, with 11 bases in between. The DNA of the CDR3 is TGCAGCGTTGAAGTCGCTCCTAGGAACACCATATATTTT. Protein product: CSVEVAPRNTIYF.

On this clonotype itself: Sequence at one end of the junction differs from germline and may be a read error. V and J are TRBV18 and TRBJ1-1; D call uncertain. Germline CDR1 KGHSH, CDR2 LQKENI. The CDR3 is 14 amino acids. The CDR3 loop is CTSSQDGKNTEAFF. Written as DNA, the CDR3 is TGTACCAGCTCACAAGACGGGAAGAACACTGAAGCTTTCTTT.

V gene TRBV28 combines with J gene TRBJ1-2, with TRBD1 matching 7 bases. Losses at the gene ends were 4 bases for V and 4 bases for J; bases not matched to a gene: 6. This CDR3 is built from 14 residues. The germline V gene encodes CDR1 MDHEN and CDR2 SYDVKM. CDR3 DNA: TGTGCCAGCAGTTGGGGGACAGAGTCCTATGGCTACACCTTC. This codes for CASSWGTESYGYTF.

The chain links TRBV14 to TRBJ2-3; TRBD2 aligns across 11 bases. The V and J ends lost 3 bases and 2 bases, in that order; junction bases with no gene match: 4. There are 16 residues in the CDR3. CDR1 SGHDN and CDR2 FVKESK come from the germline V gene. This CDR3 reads CASSQRLAGHTDTQYF. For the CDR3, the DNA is TGTGCCAGCAGCCAGAGACTAGCGGGACACACAGATACGCAGTATTTT. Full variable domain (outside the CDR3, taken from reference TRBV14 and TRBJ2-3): EAGVTQFPSHSVIEKGQTVTLRCDPISGHDNLYWYRRVMGKEIKFLLHFVKESKQDESGMPNNRFLAERTGGTYSTLKVQPAELEDSGVYFCASSQRLAGHTDTQYFGPGTRLTVL.

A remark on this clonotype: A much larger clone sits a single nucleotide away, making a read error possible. The CDR3 region has the DNA TGCGTCAGCAGCTTAGGGGGCGAGTATGAGCAGTTCTTC. Amino acid sequence: CVSSLGGEYEQFF. The chain carries TRBV5-1 and TRBJ2-1; 7 bases align to TRBD1. This CDR3 region has 13 residues. CDR1 and CDR2 from the germline V gene are SGHRS and YFSETQ.

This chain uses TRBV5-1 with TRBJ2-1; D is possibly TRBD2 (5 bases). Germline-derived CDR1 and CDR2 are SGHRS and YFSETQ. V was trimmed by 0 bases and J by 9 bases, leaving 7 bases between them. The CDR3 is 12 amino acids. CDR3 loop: CASSLGGIEQFF. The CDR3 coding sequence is TGCGCCAGCAGCTTGGGAGGGATTGAGCAGTTCTTC.